These 19 T cell receptor beta chains share one sample of origin, sequenced in a study of tumor-infiltrating lymphocytes in primary liver carcinoma. Unsorted bulk tissue (roughly 17-32 mg) underwent RNA and DNA co-extraction. With approximately 470 ng total RNA as template and a constant-region primer, TCR beta cDNA was made. Libraries covering TCR beta were generated through three nested multiplex PCR rounds (using a slightly modified ARM-PCR). Forward primers for TRBV1-TRBV30 and a C-beta reverse primer served the first two PCR rounds, at around 11 cycles each. TCRdb reprocessed the multiplex PCR reads with MiXCR, giving one entry per CDR3 protein. The sample contains tens of thousands of distinct CDR3 sequences, approximately 72% of which appear only once. The sequencing input was liver tumor tissue from sampling region 1. Described subset: tumor region T1, superior pole. These receptors were taken from a man between 35 and 55 years old with primary liver carcinoma and hepatitis B virus infection.

V usage is TRBV5-4 and J usage is TRBJ2-1; possible D gene TRBD2, 5 bases. The germline V gene has CDR1 SGHNT and CDR2 YYREEE (reference sequence). V lost 0 bases and J 4 bases, leaving 11 bases between the germline ends. The CDR3 covers 15 residues. The CDR3, as DNA: TGTGCCAGCAGCTTGGGTGTGAGGGTATACAATGAGCAGTTCTTC. Its protein is CASSLGVRVYNEQFF.

This chain uses TRBV15 with TRBJ2-3; the D gene is possibly TRBD2 (5 bases). Trimming stripped 0 bases from V and 5 bases from J, with 6 bases between. CDR1 LNHNV and CDR2 YYDKDF come from the germline V gene (reference sequence). The CDR3 loop spans 13 amino acids. Here the CDR3 reads CATSRDRGDTQYF. CDR3 nucleotides: TGTGCCACCAGCAGAGATCGGGGAGATACGCAGTATTTT.

The chain recombines TRBV4-2 with TRBJ2-3; 8 positions agree with TRBD2. Germline V gene sequence: CDR1 LGHNA, CDR2 YNFKEQ. The CDR3 length is 16 residues. V shed 10 bases and J 4 bases; nucleotides not matched to a gene: 16. The CDR3: CANRLGLAGGPDTQYF. As DNA, the CDR3 is TGTGCCAACCGCCTCGGACTAGCAGGCGGCCCAGATACGCAGTATTTT.

This clonotype was observed a single time. At one end the junction does not follow the germline gene, possibly because of a read error. This CDR3 reads CSVVRTVNTEACF. CDR3 sequence (DNA): TGCAGCGTTGTTAGGACAGTGAACACTGAAGCTTGCTTT. The genes are TRBV29-1 and TRBJ1-1; weak D call: TRBD1 (6 bases). The V gene's germline CDR1 is SQVTM and CDR2 ANQGSEA. This CDR3 contains 13 residues.

The chain joins TRBV11-2 to TRBJ2-5, with 7 bases that match TRBD2. The CDR3 totals 16 residues. Germline trimming cut 1 base from V and 7 bases from J; bases unmatched to any gene: 12. Germline V CDR1 and CDR2: SGHAT, FQNNGV. CDR3 sequence: CASSLGSSDTGGTQYF. The DNA of the CDR3 is TGTGCCAGCAGCTTAGGGAGTAGCGACACGGGGGGGACCCAGTACTTC.

The chain is built from TRBV20-1 and TRBJ1-2, with 8 positions matching TRBD1. Germline V gene data show CDR1 as DFQATT and CDR2 as SNEGSKA (reference sequence). The CDR3 runs 15 residues. V lost 5 bases and J lost 5; bases outside the gene matches: 13. The CDR3 reads CSAQQGTGGKYGYTF. The CDR3 DNA follows: TGCAGTGCTCAGCAGGGAACAGGGGGGAAATATGGCTACACCTTC.

In its sample, this clonotype was seen once. In this CDR3 the conserved last residue, phenylalanine or tryptophan, is missing, so a read error is likely. The genes are TRBV29-1 and TRBJ1-2; D unresolved. CDR3 length equals 14 residues. Per germline, CDR1 SQVTM and CDR2 ANQGSEA. The CDR3 is CSIEADGAHYGYTL. For the CDR3, the DNA is TGCAGCATTGAAGCAGACGGAGCGCACTATGGCTACACCCTC.

Comment on this clonotype: A read error may account for a junction end that differs from germline. The V call is TRBV5-4, the J call TRBJ2-1, with TRBD2 matching over 9 bases. This CDR3 spans 16 amino acids. The V gene's germline CDR1 is SGHNT and CDR2 YYREEE (reference sequence). The CDR3 is CASSLDSGSLYDDQFF. DNA of the CDR3: TGTGCAAGCAGCTTGGATAGCGGGAGTTTATACGATGACCAGTTCTTC.

By share of the sample, this clonotype is medium-sized (0.01 to 0.1%). The chain carries TRBV11-2 and TRBJ1-3, with a tentative D call TRBD1 (5 bases). Germline CDR1 SGHAT, CDR2 FQNNGV. Between the trimmed V and J ends, which lost 5 bases and 9 bases, there was a span of 14 bases. The CDR3 consists of 13 residues. The CDR3 region is CASSPQGGGTIYF. In nucleotides, the CDR3 is TGTGCCAGCAGCCCCCAGGGTGGGGGCACCATATATTTT.

Remarks on this clonotype: A clone one base away is much larger, so this may be a read error. This chain connects TRBV30 to TRBJ2-3, with 7 bases matching TRBD1. CDR3 length: 16 amino acids. The V gene's germline CDR1 is GTSNPN and CDR2 SVGIG (reference sequence). CDR3 DNA sequence: TGTGCCGGGAAGGGGAACAGGGGCCCAAGCAGAGATACGCAGTATTTT. This sequence encodes CAGKGNRGPSRDTQYF.

This clonotype was seen once. An end of the junction differs from the germline gene, which may be a read error. This chain links TRBV12-3 or TRBV12-4 with TRBJ1-5; the D is unclear. There are 12 residues in the CDR3. Here the CDR3 reads CASSLARQPQHF. The DNA of the CDR3 is TGTGCCAGCAGTTTAGCCAGGCAGCCCCAACATTTT.

This clonotype was seen a few times. Possible read error: a much larger clone is one base away. The conserved closing phenylalanine or tryptophan is absent in this CDR3, likely reflecting a read error. The rearrangement uses TRBV14 and TRBJ1-1, with 9 positions matching TRBD1. The CDR3 contains 15 residues. V shed 2 bases and J 1 base; nucleotides not matched to a gene: 2. Germline V gene data show CDR1 as SGHDN and CDR2 as FVKESK. CDR3 amino acids: CASSQWGQGNTEAFL. DNA for the CDR3: TGTGCCAGCAGCCAATGGGGACAGGGGAACACTGAAGCTTTCCTT.

The gene calls are TRBV6-5 and TRBJ2-1, with unresolved D. The CDR3 is 12 amino acids. Trimming removed 8 bases at V and 3 bases at J, with 8 bases between. Germline CDR1 is MNHEY and CDR2 is SVGAGI. The CDR3 nucleotides read TGTGCCAGCCTGGGCTTCTACAATGAGCAGTTCTTC. Its translation: CASLGFYNEQFF.

This sequence joins TRBV29-1 and TRBJ2-7, with 7 positions matching TRBD2. The J segment lost 12 bases and the V segment lost 7 bases, leaving 12 bases of the junction unmatched. Looked up from germline, CDR1 is SQVTM and CDR2 is ANQGSEA. CDR3 length equals 11 residues. The CDR3 is CSGGGVAVRYF. The CDR3 DNA sequence: TGCAGCGGGGGGGGAGTAGCCGTGCGGTACTTC.

The rearrangement uses TRBV6-5 and TRBJ2-1; 8 bases fit TRBD2. The germline V gene has CDR1 MNHEY and CDR2 SVGAGI. The CDR3 has 14 amino acids. V dropped 6 bases and J dropped 8; count of bases not matched to a gene: 9. The CDR3 nucleotides read TGTGCCAGCAGCCAGTGCAGGGGACTAGATGAGCAGTTCTTC. Translated: CASSQCRGLDEQFF.

This chain joins TRBV11-2 and TRBJ2-3; 9 bases fit TRBD2. Per the germline V gene, CDR1 is SGHAT and CDR2 is FQNNGV. The CDR3 covers 15 residues. CDR3 protein: CAGSDGGSGRRTQYF. As DNA, the CDR3 is TGTGCAGGCAGCGACGGAGGTAGCGGGAGACGAACGCAGTATTTT.

This clonotype showed up just a few times. A junction end diverges from the germline sequence, so it may reflect a read error. The chain joins TRBV11-1 to TRBJ2-1, with D possibly matching TRBD1 (5 bases). The CDR3 runs 13 residues. Germline loops: CDR1 SGHAT, CDR2 FQDESV (reference sequence). The CDR3 here is CSSSLGRAYEQFF. Written as DNA, the CDR3 is TGTTCCAGCAGCTTAGGCAGGGCATATGAGCAGTTCTTC.

This clonotype came up many times. The chain joins TRBV10-3 to TRBJ2-3, with D perhaps matching TRBD1 or TRBD2 (5 bases each). The CDR3 length is 15 residues. V was pared by 4 bases and J by 0 bases, with 11 bases between. Germline CDR1 ENHRY, CDR2 SYGVKD. The CDR3 DNA follows: TGTGCCATCAGTGTTGGGGGTGCTAGCACAGATACGCAGTATTTT. It is translated as CAISVGGASTDTQYF.

This clonotype was detected many times. V is TRBV29-1 and J is TRBJ2-7; 16 nucleotides match TRBD2. The CDR3 sequence is 16 residues long. Germline CDR1 and CDR2: SQVTM and ANQGSEA. V shed 1 base and J 6 bases; nucleotides not matched to a gene: 6. This CDR3 reads CSVEALGLAGGVEQYF. The CDR3 nucleotides read TGCAGCGTTGAAGCCCTGGGACTAGCGGGAGGGGTCGAGCAGTACTTC.